Below, 9 T cell receptor beta chains from the same sample are listed, as sequenced in a study of regulatory T cells in long-lasting Graves disease. Time point: newly diagnosed GD, antithyroid drugs for less than 3 months. Following extraction of RNA from PBMCs, that RNA was used to make the TCR library. TCR beta libraries were built with iRepertoire HTBI primers and Arm-PCR of CDR3 regions. Each CDR3 protein gets one entry after TCRdb re-called the multiplex PCR reads with MiXCR. The table has roughly 500,000 distinct CDR3 sequences, roughly 13% seen once; the top ten hold roughly 10%. These same records also appear under a second study, on T cells in Graves' hyperthyroidism and ophthalmopathy.

This specimen was peripheral blood mononuclear cells (PBMCs), taken at new diagnosis, from a patient treated with antithyroid drugs. All receptors come from a young man with Graves disease.

This clonotype was counted many times. V usage is TRBV7-2 and J usage is TRBJ1-2; D call uncertain. From germline, CDR1 is SGHTA and CDR2 FQGNSA. V gave up 3 bases and J gave up 2 bases, with 7 bases separating them. This CDR3 is 13 amino acids long. CDR3 DNA: TGTGCCAGCAGCTTGTACAGCAACTATGGCTACACCTTC. Its protein is CASSLYSNYGYTF.

Note on this clonotype: A much larger clone sits a single nucleotide away, making a read error possible. This sequence joins TRBV2 and TRBJ2-3; the match to TRBD2 covers 8 bases. The CDR3 is made up of 15 amino acids. In germline, CDR1 is SNHLY, CDR2 FYNNEI. The CDR3 here is CASSDRSGSTDTRYF. The CDR3 coding sequence is TGTGCCAGCAGTGATCGGAGCGGGAGCACAGATACGCGGTATTTT.

The table lists this clonotype with many counts. The chain has TRBV7-2 and TRBJ2-7; TRBD1 agrees at 8 bases. This CDR3 spans 14 amino acids. Trimming took 5 bases from V and 5 from J; bases not matched to a gene: 8. CDR1 is SGHTA, CDR2 FQGNSA, per germline. The CDR3 sequence is CASSAGQGRHEQYF. The DNA for the CDR3 is TGTGCCAGCAGCGCTGGACAGGGTAGACACGAGCAGTACTTC.

The gene calls are TRBV3-1 and TRBJ1-4, with 8 bases identical to TRBD1. This CDR3 is built from 15 residues. Germline loops: CDR1 LGHDT, CDR2 YNNKEL (reference sequence). V lost 4 bases, J lost 8 bases, and 9 bases stayed unmatched. The chain's CDR3 is CASSRARTGQEKLFF. CDR3 DNA: TGTGCCAGCAGCCGAGCCCGGACAGGGCAGGAAAAACTGTTTTTT.

Ten or more counts support this clonotype. This chain uses TRBV7-9 with TRBJ2-7; 7 positions agree with TRBD2. The CDR3 is 16 amino acids. J gave up 4 bases and V 1 base, and 10 bases lay outside the gene matches. The germline V gene encodes CDR1 SEHNR and CDR2 FQNEAQ (reference sequence). The CDR3 coding sequence is TGTGCCAGCAGCTTAGGCCCGAGCGGGACTGATTACGAGCAGTACTTC. Protein sequence: CASSLGPSGTDYEQYF.

Of note for this clonotype: A read error is possible here, since a much larger clone lies one base away. This chain uses TRBV10-3 with TRBJ1-1; D ambiguous. CDR1 and CDR2 from the germline V gene are ENHRY and SYGVKD. The V end was cut by 10 bases, the J end by 1 base, with 10 bases between. The CDR3 is made up of 12 amino acids. For the CDR3, the DNA is TGTGCCACCAGCAATTGGAACACTGAAGCTTTCTTT. Protein sequence: CATSNWNTEAFF.

This rearrangement joins TRBV19 to TRBJ2-6, with D perhaps matching TRBD1 (5 bases). V was clipped by 2 bases and J by 0 bases, with 11 bases between them. The CDR3 is 17 amino acids. Germline V gene data show CDR1 as LNHDA and CDR2 as SQIVND (reference sequence). CDR3 sequence: CASSIQGQYSGANVLTF. The CDR3 DNA follows: TGTGCCAGTAGTATACAGGGCCAGTACTCTGGGGCCAACGTCCTGACTTTC.

The chain has TRBV4-1 and TRBJ1-1; the match to TRBD1 covers 7 bases. This CDR3 comprises 13 residues. V lost 2 bases, J lost 7 bases, and 4 bases stayed unmatched. Germline assignment: CDR1 MGHRA and CDR2 YSYEKL. The CDR3 nucleotides are TGCGCCAGCAGCCAACTACAGGGGTATGAAGCTTTCTTT. Translating it yields CASSQLQGYEAFF.

This clonotype was seen many times. V gene TRBV20-1 combines with J gene TRBJ1-2; a weak D match, TRBD1 (5 bases). CDR1 DFQATT and CDR2 SNEGSKA come from the germline V gene (reference sequence). CDR3 length: 14 amino acids. V was shortened by 1 base and J by 2 bases, with 11 bases between the two germline ends. CDR3 coding DNA: TGCAGTGCTAGAGGAGGCACAGGAAACTATGGCTACACCTTC. This gives the protein CSARGGTGNYGYTF.